Listed here are 2 T cell receptor beta chains from one sample, sequenced in a study of identical twins. TCRdb ran MiXCR on the 5' RACE reads and lists one entry per CDR3 protein. The repertoire holds 700,000 or so distinct CDR3 sequences, with approximately 9% as singletons. The sample also formed part of further work on yellow fever vaccine responses in identical twins.

The sample taken for sequencing was PBMCs. These receptors were taken from a woman under 30 in good health.

J is TRBJ2-7 and V is TRBV18; a weak D match, TRBD2 (5 bases). The CDR3 length is 16 residues. Trimming shortened V by 5 bases and J by 7 bases, and 24 bases separated the two germline ends. Germline assignment: CDR1 KGHSH and CDR2 LQKENI. The DNA for the CDR3 is TGTGCCAGCTCATCGTACGGCGGACTCGAACCTAGGGAGCAGTACTTC. This sequence encodes CASSSYGGLEPREQYF.

This clonotype has only a few counts. The chain is built from TRBV29-1 and TRBJ2-1, with 10 bases aligning to TRBD2. This CDR3 region has 18 residues. J gave up 0 bases and V 3 bases, and 11 bases lay outside the gene matches. Germline V CDR1 and CDR2: SQVTM, ANQGSEA. DNA for the CDR3: TGCAGCGTTGAGTCGGGACTAGCGACCCTCCCCTCCTACAATGAGCAGTTCTTC. Its translation: CSVESGLATLPSYNEQFF.